This TCR beta chain is drawn from a study of cytomegalovirus exposure and HLA in healthy donors. PCR primers comprised 60 Vbeta and 13 Jbeta primers. Profiled with immunoSEQ multiplex PCR; TCRdb holds only in-frame clones, not every one. The sample contains roughly 230,000 clones, 92% of which appear only once. The V segment lost 5 bases and the J segment 2 bases; nucleotides outside the gene matches: 9. The CDR3 sequence is 16 residues long. Germline assignment: CDR1 MNHNY and CDR2 SVGAGI (reference sequence). Study-wide points: Apart from CMV serostatus, no immune exposure information was available.

Among the donors, all were healthy bone marrow donors. Turning to this clone: The target antigen is unknown.

The TCR comes from a girl aged 2 to 10 in good health and CMV-seronegative. The chain has TRBV6-6 and TRBJ1-5, with 7 bases aligning to TRBD1. The sample was PBMCs. The CDR3, as DNA: TGTGCCAGCAGTGTCCCCGACAGGGCTCGCAATCAGCCCCAGCATTTT. Protein: CASSVPDRARNQPQHF.